This T cell receptor (beta chain) was identified in a study of T cells in Graves' hyperthyroidism and ophthalmopathy. General study points: Stable hyperthyroidism was separated from ophthalmopathy by a model based on 13 V-J features.

This CDR3 region has 12 residues. Trimming cost V 8 bases and J 4 bases, with 11 bases left between them. Per the germline V gene, CDR1 is SGHAT and CDR2 is FQNNGV. There are many counts of this clonotype. Its antigen is undetermined. Amplification of TCR beta CDR3 regions was performed using RNA transcripts as template. The HTBI primer set served for first-round RT-PCR of the TCR CDR3. TCRdb redid the calling of the multiplex PCR reads with MiXCR, one entry per CDR3 protein. The sample holds under 350,000 distinct CDR3 sequences, roughly 18% seen once. Fresh peripheral blood, around 9.3 ml of it, supplied the PBMCs.

The sequenced material came from blood. This sequence originates from a woman in her fifties or sixties with Graves' hyperthyroidism. The gene calls are TRBV11-2 and TRBJ1-2, with D possibly matching TRBD1 (6 bases). CDR3 bases: TGTGCCAGCGAGGGGGAAACCTATGGCTACACCTTC. Translating it yields CASEGETYGYTF.